The next 2 T cell receptor beta chains were all read from a single sample in a study of beta chain features in type 1 diabetes. Expressed TCRB transcripts were sequenced because the isolated RNA had all been reverse transcribed beforehand. Produced via immunoSEQ multiplex PCR; TCRdb's table is partial and in-frame only. Among under 900,000 clones listed, 15% to 20% were seen once. The sample comprised naive CD4+ T cells from blood. All receptors derive from a woman aged 18-29 years in good health.

As regards this clone: This specimen includes other DNA sequences encoding the same CDR3. The chain links TRBV11-1 to TRBJ2-1; 11 nucleotides match TRBD2. CDR3 length equals 15 residues. J was trimmed by 4 bases and V by 3 bases; bases with no gene match: 2. Germline assignment: CDR1 SGHAT and CDR2 FQDESV (reference sequence). The CDR3 bases are TGTGCCAGCAGCTTGGGACTAGCGGTATACAATGAGCAGTTCTTC. This codes for CASSLGLAVYNEQFF. Using reference TRBV11-1 and TRBJ2-1 for the parts outside the CDR3, the full variable domain is EAEVAQSPRYKITEKSQAVAFWCDPISGHATLYWYRQILGQGPELLVQFQDESVVDDSQLPKDRFSAERLKGVDSTLKIQPAELGDSAMYLCASSLGLAVYNEQFFGPGTRLTVL.

CDR3 in DNA: TGTGCCAGCAGCTTAGCGTTCGTAGGGCCCAGTGAGCAGTTCTTC. It specifies CASSLAFVGPSEQFF. The V call is TRBV7-6, the J call TRBJ2-1; no clear D gene. The CDR3 sequence is 15 residues long. CDR1 SGHVS and CDR2 FNYEAQ come from the germline V gene. Trimming took 0 bases from V and 9 from J, leaving 15 bases between them.